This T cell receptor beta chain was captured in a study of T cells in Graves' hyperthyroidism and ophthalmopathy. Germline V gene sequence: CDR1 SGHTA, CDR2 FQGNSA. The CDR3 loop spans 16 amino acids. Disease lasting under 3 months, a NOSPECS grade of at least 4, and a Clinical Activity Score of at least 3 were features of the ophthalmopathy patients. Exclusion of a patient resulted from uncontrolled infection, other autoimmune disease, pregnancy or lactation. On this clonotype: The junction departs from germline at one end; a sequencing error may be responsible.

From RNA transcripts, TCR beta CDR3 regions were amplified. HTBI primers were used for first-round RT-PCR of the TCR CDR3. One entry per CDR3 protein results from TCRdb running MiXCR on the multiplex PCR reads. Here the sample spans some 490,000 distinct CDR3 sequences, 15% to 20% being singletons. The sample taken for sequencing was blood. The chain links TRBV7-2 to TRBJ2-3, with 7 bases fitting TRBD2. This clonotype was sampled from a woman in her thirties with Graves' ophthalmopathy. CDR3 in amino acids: CASSQDVLAGTDTQYF. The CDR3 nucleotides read TGCGCCAGCAGCCAAGATGTTCTAGCGGGCACAGATACGCAGTATTTT.